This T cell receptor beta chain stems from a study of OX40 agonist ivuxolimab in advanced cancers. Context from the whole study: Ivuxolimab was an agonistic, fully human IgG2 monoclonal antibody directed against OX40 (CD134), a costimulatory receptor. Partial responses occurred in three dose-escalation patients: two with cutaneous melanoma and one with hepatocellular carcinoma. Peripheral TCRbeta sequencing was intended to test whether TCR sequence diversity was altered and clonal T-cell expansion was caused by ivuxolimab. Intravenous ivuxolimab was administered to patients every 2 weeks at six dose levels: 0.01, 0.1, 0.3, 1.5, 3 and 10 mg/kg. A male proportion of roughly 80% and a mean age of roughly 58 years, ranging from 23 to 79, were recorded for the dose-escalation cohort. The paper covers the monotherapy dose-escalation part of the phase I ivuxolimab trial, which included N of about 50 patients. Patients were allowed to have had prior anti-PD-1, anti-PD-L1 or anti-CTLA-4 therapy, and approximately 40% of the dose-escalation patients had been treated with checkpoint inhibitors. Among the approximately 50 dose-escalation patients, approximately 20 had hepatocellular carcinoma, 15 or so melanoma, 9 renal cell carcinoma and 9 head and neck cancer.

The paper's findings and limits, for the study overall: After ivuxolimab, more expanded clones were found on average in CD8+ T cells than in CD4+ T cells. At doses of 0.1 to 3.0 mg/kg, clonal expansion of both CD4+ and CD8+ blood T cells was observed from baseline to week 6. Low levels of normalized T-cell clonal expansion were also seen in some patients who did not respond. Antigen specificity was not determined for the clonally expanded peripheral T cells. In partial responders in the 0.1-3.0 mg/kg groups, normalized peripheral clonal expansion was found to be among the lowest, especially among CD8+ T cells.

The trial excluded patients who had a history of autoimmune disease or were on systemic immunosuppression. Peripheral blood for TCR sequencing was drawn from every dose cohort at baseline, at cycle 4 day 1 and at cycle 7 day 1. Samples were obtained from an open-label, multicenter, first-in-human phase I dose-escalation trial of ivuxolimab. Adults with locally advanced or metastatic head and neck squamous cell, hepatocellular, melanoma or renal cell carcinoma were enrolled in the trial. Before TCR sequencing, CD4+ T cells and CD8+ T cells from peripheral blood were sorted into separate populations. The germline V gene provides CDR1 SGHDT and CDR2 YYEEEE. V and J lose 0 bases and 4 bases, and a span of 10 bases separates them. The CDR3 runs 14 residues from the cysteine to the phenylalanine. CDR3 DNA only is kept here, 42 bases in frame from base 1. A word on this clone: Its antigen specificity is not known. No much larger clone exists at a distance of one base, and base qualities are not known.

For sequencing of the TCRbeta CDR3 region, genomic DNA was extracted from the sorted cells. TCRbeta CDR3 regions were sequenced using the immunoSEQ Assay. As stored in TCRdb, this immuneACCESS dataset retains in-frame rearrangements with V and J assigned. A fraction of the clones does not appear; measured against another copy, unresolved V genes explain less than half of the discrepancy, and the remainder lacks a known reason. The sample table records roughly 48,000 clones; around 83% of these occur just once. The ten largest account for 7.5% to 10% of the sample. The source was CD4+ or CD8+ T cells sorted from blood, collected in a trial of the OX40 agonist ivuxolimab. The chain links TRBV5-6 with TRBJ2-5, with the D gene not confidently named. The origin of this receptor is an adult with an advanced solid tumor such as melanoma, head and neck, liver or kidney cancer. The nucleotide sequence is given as TGTGCCAGCAGCTTGGGTAATCACGGAGAGACCCAGTACTTC. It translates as CASSLGNHGETQYF.